The 24 T cell receptor beta chains listed next were all sequenced from one sample in a study of blood T cells in healthy people across ages. Sample-barcoded 5' priming and a J-beta primer mix drove a second PCR of roughly 6 to 12 cycles. TCRdb called the 5' RACE reads again in MiXCR, with one record for every CDR3 protein. This sample has roughly 1 million distinct CDR3 sequences, with almost 25% found just once. The same sample was also studied in work on T cells of mothers and their children.

Sequencing was done on a sample of blood. These receptors all stem from a girl aged 2 to 9 in good health.

The chain uses TRBV6-6 and TRBJ2-3, with D unclear. The CDR3 covers 12 residues. CDR1 and CDR2 from the germline V gene are MNHNY and SVGAGI (reference sequence). V lost 5 bases and J 5 bases, leaving 8 bases between the germline ends. The DNA of the CDR3 is TGTGCCAGCAGTGCCATAGGAGATACGCAGTATTTT. Amino acid sequence: CASSAIGDTQYF.

The V call is TRBV9, the J call TRBJ1-2; D is possibly TRBD1 (5 bases). This CDR3 spans 14 amino acids. Trimming took 6 bases from V and 3 from J, leaving 15 bases between them. CDR1 is SGDLS and CDR2 is YYNGEE in the germline V gene. In DNA form, the CDR3 reads TGTGCCAGCACACGGCCGGGGCAGTACTATGGCTACACCTTC. Amino acids: CASTRPGQYYGYTF.

The table lists this clonotype with a few counts. Sequence at one end of the junction differs from germline and may be a read error. The chain employs TRBV7-3 and TRBJ1-2; 12 bases are shared with TRBD1. The CDR3 has 15 residues. Germline CDR1 is SGHTA and CDR2 is FQGTGA. The CDR3 coding sequence is TGTGCCAGCAGCCTAACCGGGACAGGGGGCGAGGGCTACACCTTC. Its protein is CASSLTGTGGEGYTF. Complete variable domain (other parts from reference TRBV7-3 and TRBJ1-2): GAGVSQTPSNKVTEKGKYVELRCDPISGHTALYWYRQSLGQGPEFLIYFQGTGAADDSGLPNDRFFAVRPEGSVSTLKIQRTERGDSAVYLCASSLTGTGGEGYTFGSGTRLTVV.

The rearrangement links TRBV25-1 to TRBJ2-1; perhaps TRBD2 as D (6 bases). The V and J ends lost 3 bases and 5 bases respectively, with 14 bases between them. Per the germline V gene, CDR1 is MGHDK and CDR2 is SYGVNS. The CDR3 extends over 15 amino acids. The CDR3 sequence: CASSEGDSSNNEQFF. The CDR3 bases are TGTGCCAGCAGTGAGGGGGACTCGTCCAACAATGAGCAGTTCTTC.

A word on this clonotype: The CDR3 carries no conserved terminal phenylalanine or tryptophan, so it likely arises from a read error. The chain has TRBV20-1 and TRBJ2-7; 7 positions match TRBD1. The CDR3 totals 13 residues. Germline values: CDR1 DFQATT, CDR2 SNEGSKA (reference sequence). With V trimmed by 6 bases and J by 3 bases, 8 bases remained unmatched. The CDR3 protein is CSATRDRLYEQYI. CDR3 nucleotide sequence: TGCAGTGCGACACGGGACAGACTCTACGAGCAGTACATC.

The rearrangement links TRBV12-3 or TRBV12-4 to TRBJ2-1; D may be TRBD2 (5 bases). V was pared by 5 bases and J by 8 bases, with 22 bases between. CDR3 length: 16 residues. CDR3 DNA sequence: TGTGCCAGCAGTCAAGCTATATTAGTGCTCGGGGATGAGCAGTTCTTC. Translation gives CASSQAILVLGDEQFF.

In this sample, this clonotype turned up a few times. This chain joins TRBV7-3 and TRBJ1-1; D is uncertain. Germline CDR1 and CDR2: SGHTA and FQGTGA. CDR3 length equals 15 residues. Deletions cut 0 bases from V and 3 bases from J, with 11 bases between. This CDR3 reads CASSLTPDGYTEAFF. Written as DNA, the CDR3 is TGTGCCAGCAGCTTAACACCGGACGGATACACTGAAGCTTTCTTT.

The table lists this clonotype with a few counts. The genes are TRBV13 and TRBJ2-7; no clear D. Germline CDR1 reads PRHDT; CDR2 reads FYEKMQ (reference sequence). V dropped 3 bases and J dropped 7 bases, with 10 bases sitting between them. This CDR3 is built from 12 residues. The CDR3 loop is CASSFLRGEQYF. DNA for the CDR3: TGTGCCAGCAGCTTTTTACGTGGGGAGCAGTACTTC. The variable domain in full, completed from reference TRBV13 and TRBJ2-7, reads AAGVIQSPRHLIKEKRETATLKCYPIPRHDTVYWYQQGPGQDPQFLISFYEKMQSDKGSIPDRFSAQQFSDYHSELNMSSLELGDSALYFCASSFLRGEQYFGPGTRLTVT.

The chain's CDR3 is CASSSLRGRLNEQFF. The CDR3 DNA follows: TGTGCCAGCAGCTCGCTGCGGGGGAGACTCAATGAGCAGTTCTTC. The chain carries TRBV7-9 and TRBJ2-5, with 7 nucleotides matching TRBD2. The J call may be faulty, since TRBJ2-1 better matches the DNA end. The CDR3 length is 15 residues. Germline V CDR1 and CDR2: SEHNR, FQNEAQ (reference sequence).

The chain combines TRBV7-2 with TRBJ2-1; D is uncertain. Trimming stripped 7 bases from V and 3 bases from J, with 10 bases between. CDR3 length equals 13 residues. Per germline, CDR1 SGHTA and CDR2 FQGNSA. DNA of the CDR3: TGTGCCAGCAACCCTGGGGACTACAATGAGCAGTTCTTC. Protein: CASNPGDYNEQFF.

The rearrangement joins TRBV27 to TRBJ2-7, with D maybe TRBD2 (6 bases). The V end lost 2 bases, the J end lost 3 bases, and 11 bases lay between the germline ends. Germline V gene sequence: CDR1 MNHEY, CDR2 SMNVEV (reference sequence). The CDR3 is made up of 14 amino acids. The CDR3 protein is CASSLDGGRYEQYF. The CDR3 nucleotides read TGTGCCAGCAGTTTAGACGGGGGTCGCTACGAGCAGTACTTC.

CDR3 protein: CASSHTSGSRNEQFF. CDR3 sequence (DNA): TGCGCCAGCAGCCACACTAGCGGGAGCCGAAATGAGCAGTTCTTC. This rearrangement joins TRBV4-1 to TRBJ2-5, with 11 positions matching TRBD2. The closer fit of TRBJ2-1 to the DNA end suggests the J call may be wrong. The CDR3 consists of 15 residues. CDR1 and CDR2 (germline): MGHRA, YSYEKL.

V and J are TRBV3-1 and TRBJ2-5, with unresolved D. The assigned J gene may be wrong: the sequence end matches TRBJ2-7 better. Looked up from germline, CDR1 is LGHDT and CDR2 is YNNKEL (reference sequence). This CDR3 is 15 amino acids long. CDR3 DNA sequence: TGTGCCAGCAGCCCCATGCCTGCGGTTGGGTACGAGCAGTACTTC. Protein: CASSPMPAVGYEQYF.

This clonotype was found a few times. The V and J genes are TRBV27 and TRBJ2-6; no definite D call. The CDR3 loop spans 16 amino acids. The germline gives CDR1 MNHEY, CDR2 SMNVEV (reference sequence). Trimming took 3 bases from V and 4 from J, leaving 13 bases between them. CDR3 sequence: CASSLLSVMGANVLTF. The DNA of the CDR3 is TGTGCCAGCAGTTTGCTATCGGTCATGGGGGCCAACGTCCTGACTTTC.

A remark on this clonotype: Since the CDR3 does not end with the conserved phenylalanine or tryptophan, this likely comes from a read error. This chain joins TRBV11-2 and TRBJ2-5; 7 bases align to TRBD1. The tail of the sequence fits TRBJ2-7 better, so the J call may be wrong. Germline CDR1 and CDR2: SGHAT and FQNNGV. The CDR3 loop spans 15 amino acids. CDR3 nucleotide sequence: TGTGCCAGCAGCCCCTTCGGGACAGTTTACTACGAGCAGTACCTC. Its translation: CASSPFGTVYYEQYL.

The chain combines TRBV6-2 or TRBV6-3 with TRBJ2-1; D perhaps matches TRBD1 (5 bases). The CDR3 runs 14 residues. V lost 8 bases to trimming and J lost 3 bases, with 14 bases between them. Per the germline V gene, CDR1 is MNHEY and CDR2 is SVGEGT. CDR3: CASLLGVDYNEQFF. The CDR3 DNA is TGTGCCAGCCTGTTAGGGGTGGACTACAATGAGCAGTTCTTC.

The table lists this clonotype with a few counts. The CDR3 sequence is CASSQDGRRNEKLFF. As DNA, the CDR3 is TGCGCCAGCAGCCAAGATGGACGGAGGAATGAAAAACTGTTTTTT. The chain employs TRBV4-1 and TRBJ1-4; unclear D gene. Germline V gene sequence: CDR1 MGHRA, CDR2 YSYEKL. The CDR3 covers 15 residues. Trimming shortened V by 0 bases and J by 5 bases, and 10 bases separated the two germline ends.

This chain connects TRBV29-1 to TRBJ2-3, with 8 bases matching TRBD1. V shed 7 bases and J 4 bases; nucleotides not matched to a gene: 10. The CDR3 has 14 residues. Germline assignment: CDR1 SQVTM and CDR2 ANQGSEA. The CDR3 sequence is CSGRWTGLADTQYF. For the CDR3, the DNA is TGCAGCGGCCGCTGGACAGGGCTGGCAGATACGCAGTATTTT.

This clonotype was counted only a few times. V gene TRBV6-1 combines with J gene TRBJ1-1; no clear D gene. This CDR3 comprises 16 residues. V lost 1 base and J 2 bases, leaving 14 bases between the germline ends. Germline loops: CDR1 MNHNS, CDR2 SASEGT. CDR3 sequence reads: CASSEDRLVLNTEAFF. The CDR3, as DNA: TGTGCCAGCAGTGAAGACAGACTAGTTTTAAACACTGAAGCTTTCTTT.

This clonotype was detected once. CDR3 nucleotide sequence: TGTGCCAGCAGCGGAAACAGGGAAGAGACCCAGTACTTC. This sequence encodes CASSGNREETQYF. This rearrangement joins TRBV7-9 to TRBJ2-5, with D perhaps TRBD1 (6 bases). CDR3 length: 13 residues. Trimming took off 5 bases at V and 3 bases at J, with 10 bases between the two ends. Germline lookup yields CDR1 SEHNR and CDR2 FQNEAQ (reference sequence). Based on the CDR3 plus reference TRBV7-9 and TRBJ2-5, the full variable domain is DTGVSQNPRHKITKRGQNVTFRCDPISEHNRLYWYRQTLGQGPEFLTYFQNEAQLEKSRLLSDRFSAERPKGSFSTLEIQRTEQGDSAMYLCASSGNREETQYFGPGTRLLVL.

The V and J genes are TRBV29-1 and TRBJ1-2, with TRBD1 identical over 7 bases. The CDR3 is 15 residues long. CDR1 and CDR2 from the germline V gene are SQVTM and ANQGSEA. The V gene end was trimmed by 4 bases and the J gene end by 0 bases; junction bases not matched to a gene: 8. The CDR3 is CSVVDREGPNYGYTF. CDR3 DNA: TGCAGCGTTGTTGACAGGGAGGGACCTAACTATGGCTACACCTTC.

The V and J genes are TRBV12-3 or TRBV12-4 and TRBJ2-7, with 8 bases identical to TRBD1. Unmatched junction bases numbered 7, after V lost 4 bases and J lost 2 bases. This CDR3 has 15 amino acids. CDR3 DNA sequence: TGTGCCAGCAGTTCAACAGGGGGAAGACCCTACGAGCAGTACTTC. Protein sequence: CASSSTGGRPYEQYF.

In this sample, this clonotype turned up a few times. CDR3 nucleotides: TGTGCCAGCAGCTCTAGAGGGGAGGCCCTCCCAGGGCAGCAGTATTTT. Protein sequence: CASSSRGEALPGQQYF. The gene calls are TRBV7-9 and TRBJ2-3, with TRBD2 as a possible D gene (6 bases). This CDR3 has 16 residues. V dropped 4 bases and J dropped 11 bases, with 25 bases sitting between them. The germline gives CDR1 SEHNR, CDR2 FQNEAQ (reference sequence).

The table lists this clonotype with a few counts. CDR3 in amino acids: CASSQDLAGDFAVTDTQYF. In nucleotides, the CDR3 is TGCGCCAGCAGCCAAGATCTAGCGGGAGATTTTGCAGTCACAGATACGCAGTATTTT. The chain couples TRBV4-1 to TRBJ2-3, with 10 bases identical to TRBD2. In germline, CDR1 is MGHRA, CDR2 YSYEKL. The CDR3 totals 19 residues. The V and J ends lost 0 bases and 2 bases, in that order; junction bases with no gene match: 11.